This T cell receptor beta chain came from a study of T cells in Graves' hyperthyroidism and ophthalmopathy. TCR beta CDR3 region amplification was performed from RNA transcripts. Initially, a first-round RT-PCR of the TCR CDR3 employed the HTBI primer set. In TCRdb, the multiplex PCR reads were re-called with MiXCR into one record per CDR3 protein. The table has 450,000 to 700,000 distinct CDR3 sequences, around 45% seen once; the top ten hold 15% to 20%. General study results and limits: Blood also contained most expanded thyroid clonotypes above 0.001.

The V and J ends lost 5 bases and 5 bases respectively, with 10 bases between them. The CDR3 sequence is 12 residues long. CDR1 ENHRY and CDR2 SYGVKD come from the germline V gene. Turning to this clonotype: The antigen is undetermined.

Material for sequencing was peripheral blood or thyroid tissue (not recorded which). This chain uses TRBV10-3 with TRBJ2-7, with TRBD1 as a possible D gene (6 bases). This clonotype originated in an adult woman with Graves' disease, either hyperthyroidism or ophthalmopathy (not recorded which). As DNA, the CDR3 is TGTGCCATCAGTACGGGACACAACGAGCAGTACTTC. Residues: CAISTGHNEQYF.